This TCR beta chain originates from a study of blood T cells in healthy people across ages. Study-wide results and caveats: Donor CMV status, an unknown factor, possibly confounded changes in expanded clonotypes.

Next came a second PCR, run for about 7 to 12 cycles, which used a sample-barcoded 5' primer along with a J-beta primer mix. Each CDR3 protein gets one entry after TCRdb re-called the 5' RACE reads with MiXCR. This table has more than 800,000 distinct CDR3 sequences, more than 25% appearing once. Trimming took off 4 bases at V and 1 base at J, with 17 bases between the two ends. The CDR3 length is 16 residues. CDR1 and CDR2 from the germline V gene are SGHNT and YYREEE (reference sequence). A note on this clonotype: Its antigen is as yet unknown. Possible read error: a much larger clone is one base away.

The receptor was derived from a woman of 80 years or more in good health. This chain uses TRBV5-4 with TRBJ2-5; D is ambiguous. Sequencing used blood. CDR3 sequence (DNA): TGTGCCAGCAGCCCTTCGCGACTGACGTGCCAAGAGACCCAGTACTTC. Translating it yields CASSPSRLTCQETQYF.